The clone carrying this T cell receptor beta chain was picked up many times. Its antigen is not known. These data originate in a study of T cells after yellow fever vaccination. Study context: The fractions with low cell numbers were processed using SMART-Seq v4 Ultra Low Input.

Regarding the study as a whole: Most clones from primary vaccination were detected again post-booster (around 95% CD4, roughly 85% CD8). It was the secondary response that reached its peak faster, day 5 versus 15, but it was weaker.

The ends were cut back, 3 bases at V and 0 bases at J, with 11 bases in the middle. The CDR3 is made up of 15 amino acids. The TCR cDNA carried a universal primer site and UMIs from 5'RACE template switching. TCRdb used MiXCR to reprocess the 5' RACE reads, holding one entry per CDR3 protein. The sample includes around 310,000 distinct CDR3 sequences, about 3.5% of them seen just once. The sequence came from a man younger than 35 who received the YFV17D yellow fever vaccine. The genes are TRBV12-3 or TRBV12-4 and TRBJ1-1; a possible D gene is TRBD1 (5 bases). The material sequenced was PBMCs, taken on the day of the yellow fever booster vaccination. The CDR3 coding sequence is TGTGCCAGCAGTTTTGGGGTCAGGGTGAACACTGAAGCTTTCTTT. It is translated as CASSFGVRVNTEAFF.